This TCR beta chain stems from a study of regulatory T cells in long-lasting Graves disease. For TCR beta, libraries came from iRepertoire HTBI primers and Arm-PCR of CDR3 regions. The authors' processing: Across the samples, identification revealed just over 60 TRBV and 15 or so TRBJ segments. TCRdb called the multiplex PCR reads again in MiXCR, with one record for every CDR3 protein. The V and J calls were not made by the authors but by TCRdb's processing. The sample holds a few hundred thousand distinct CDR3 sequences; roughly 25% are singletons and the top ten take around a quarter. As for time point: persistent/refractory GD, antithyroid drugs over 5 years with positive TRAb. Generation of the TCR library employed RNA extracted from PBMCs. The source material was peripheral blood mononuclear cells (PBMCs), sampled when the disease was refractory, from a patient treated with antithyroid drugs. The receptor was isolated from a woman aged 40 to 50 with Graves disease.

The CDR3 region has the DNA TGTGCCAGCAGTTACCCAGATACGAGGGTAAATGAGCAGTTCTTC. Translating gives CASSYPDTRVNEQFF. This chain connects TRBV6-2 or TRBV6-3 to TRBJ2-1; perhaps TRBD2 as D (5 bases). Germline V gives CDR1 MNHEY, CDR2 SVGEGT. This CDR3 has 15 residues. V was cut by 2 bases and J by 7 bases, with 15 bases left in between.